Below are 26 T cell receptor beta chains sequenced from a single sample in a study of blood T cell repertoires in COVID-19. TCRdb's copy holds only in-frame clones and misses some; the assay was immunoSEQ multiplex PCR. The sample comprises some 170,000 clones, roughly 77% of which are singletons, and roughly 11% rests with the top ten. The sample taken for sequencing was peripheral blood. The receptors were gathered from a human donor in a cohort sampled during active COVID-19.

The V gene is TRBV18, the J gene TRBJ1-1; D might be TRBD1 (5 bases). The CDR3 length is 15 residues. The germline gives CDR1 KGHSH, CDR2 LQKENI. V was cut by 4 bases and J by 0 bases, with 12 bases left in between. The CDR3 sequence is CASSLIQDMNTEAFF. Written as DNA, the CDR3 is TGTGCCAGCTCACTGATACAGGACATGAACACTGAAGCTTTCTTT. The whole variable domain, filled in from reference TRBV18 and TRBJ1-1, reads NAGVMQNPRHLVRRRGQEARLRCSPMKGHSHVYWYRQLPEEGLKFMVYLQKENIIDESGMPKERFSAEFPKEGPSILRIQQVVRGDSAAYFCASSLIQDMNTEAFFGQGTRLTVV.

This clone has just a few counts. This chain uses TRBV5-1 with TRBJ1-2; D unclear. The germline CDR1 and CDR2 sequences are SGHRS and YFSETQ. V lost 0 bases, J lost 8 bases, and 14 bases lay in between. The CDR3 extends over 14 amino acids. CDR3 region: CASSLVGGSDGYTF. CDR3 coding DNA: TGCGCCAGCAGCTTGGTCGGAGGGTCTGACGGCTACACCTTC.

This chain uses TRBV7-2 with TRBJ2-5; 10 bases match TRBD2. The germline V gene encodes CDR1 SGHTA and CDR2 FQGNSA. V was pared by 3 bases and J by 4 bases, with 11 bases of the junction left unmatched. The CDR3 extends over 17 amino acids. The CDR3 DNA sequence: TGTGCCAGCAGCTTTACAGGAGCGGGAGGGTCGGGAGAGACCCAGTACTTC. The encoded protein is CASSFTGAGGSGETQYF. Full variable domain (remainder filled in from reference TRBV7-2 and TRBJ2-5): GAGVSQSPSNKVTEKGKDVELRCDPISGHTALYWYRQSLGQGLEFLIYFQGNSAPDKSGLPSDRFSAERTGGSVSTLTIQRTQQEDSAVYLCASSFTGAGGSGETQYFGPGTRLLVL.

The gene calls are TRBV27 and TRBJ2-7, with D possibly being TRBD2 (6 bases). The CDR3 contains 15 residues. V was pared by 2 bases and J by 4 bases, with 15 bases between. Per the germline V gene, CDR1 is MNHEY and CDR2 is SMNVEV (reference sequence). CDR3 region: CASSLAPGLLYEQYF. The CDR3 DNA sequence: TGTGCCAGCAGTTTAGCGCCGGGACTTTTATACGAGCAGTACTTC.

The rearrangement links TRBV11-2 to TRBJ1-3, with 8 bases lining up with TRBD1. The V and J ends lost 10 bases and 8 bases, in that order; junction bases with no gene match: 19. CDR3 length equals 16 residues. In germline, CDR1 is SGHAT, CDR2 FQNNGV. CDR3 amino acids: CATRPGTGSVADTIYF. In DNA, the CDR3 is TGTGCCACCCGTCCGGGGACAGGCTCGGTCGCGGACACCATATATTTT. Supplemented by reference TRBV11-2 and TRBJ1-3, the full variable domain reads EAGVAQSPRYKIIEKRQSVAFWCNPISGHATLYWYQQILGQGPKLLIQFQNNGVVDDSQLPKDRFSAERLKGVDSTLKIQPAKLEDSAVYLCATRPGTGSVADTIYFGEGSWLTVV.

The chain employs TRBV24-1 and TRBJ2-5; 7 bases align to TRBD1. Germline V gene sequence: CDR1 KGHDR, CDR2 SFDVKD. This CDR3 region has 14 residues. With V trimmed by 7 bases and J by 0 bases, 4 bases remained unmatched. CDR3 amino acids: CATRGRGYQETQYF. CDR3 sequence (DNA): TGTGCCACCAGGGGCAGGGGGTACCAAGAGACCCAGTACTTC.

V is TRBV27 and J is TRBJ2-1, with a possible D match to TRBD2 (6 bases). In germline, CDR1 is MNHEY, CDR2 SMNVEV (reference sequence). The CDR3 is 15 residues long. Trimming took off 2 bases at V and 6 bases at J, with 14 bases between the two ends. The CDR3 loop reads CASSLESVGGNEQFF. The DNA for the CDR3 is TGTGCCAGCAGTTTAGAAAGCGTCGGGGGCAATGAGCAGTTCTTC.

The rearrangement links TRBV7-9 to TRBJ2-7, with 13 bases lining up with TRBD2. The J segment lost 4 bases and the V segment lost 5 bases, leaving 5 bases of the junction unmatched. CDR3 length equals 15 residues. Germline lookup yields CDR1 SEHNR and CDR2 FQNEAQ (reference sequence). The CDR3 region has the DNA TGTGCCAGCAGCAAAACGGGACTAGCGGGATACGAGCAGTACTTC. Its protein is CASSKTGLAGYEQYF.

As regards this clone: The junction differs from germline at one of its ends, possibly a read error. The rearrangement joins TRBV7-7 to TRBJ1-4; 8 bases map to TRBD1. The CDR3 totals 14 residues. Germline lookup yields CDR1 SSHAT and CDR2 FNYEAQ (reference sequence). This chain's CDR3 is CASSPTGEGEKLFF. CDR3 DNA sequence: TGTGCTAGCAGTCCGACAGGGGAGGGTGAAAAACTGTTTTTT.

This chain connects TRBV28 to TRBJ1-1; 7 bases line up with TRBD1. The CDR3 totals 16 residues. V lost 7 bases, J lost 0 bases, and 11 bases stayed unmatched. Germline V gene sequence: CDR1 MDHEN, CDR2 SYDVKM. Here the CDR3 reads CASTLRFRGLNTEAFF. The DNA of the CDR3 is TGTGCCAGCACTCTGAGGTTCAGGGGGTTGAACACTGAAGCTTTCTTT.

The genes are TRBV7-6 and TRBJ1-1; perhaps TRBD1 as D (5 bases). This CDR3 is 15 amino acids long. V lost 5 bases and J lost 2, with 15 bases in between. CDR1 and CDR2 (germline): SGHVS, FNYEAQ. The CDR3 nucleotides read TGTGCCAGCAGCCCGGGCGGGGGATTAAACACTGAAGCTTTCTTT. It translates to CASSPGGGLNTEAFF.

V and J are TRBV7-2 and TRBJ1-1; 7 bases are a match to TRBD1. The CDR3 loop spans 12 amino acids. V trimming: 5 bases; J trimming: 9 bases; junction bases outside the gene matches: 6. Per the germline V gene, CDR1 is SGHTA and CDR2 is FQGNSA. CDR3 coding DNA: TGTGCCAGCAGCCAAGGACAGGCGAAAGCTTTCTTT. This translates into CASSQGQAKAFF.

The rearrangement joins TRBV28 to TRBJ2-7; possibly TRBD1 for D (6 bases). V was cut by 7 bases and J by 4 bases, with 14 bases left in between. Germline V gene data show CDR1 as MDHEN and CDR2 as SYDVKM. The CDR3 has 13 amino acids. The DNA for the CDR3 is TGTGCCAGCAACGACAGGATTTCTTACGAGCAGTACTTC. Its translation: CASNDRISYEQYF.

This clone was seen a few times. The V and J genes are TRBV6-2 or TRBV6-3 and TRBJ1-1; 11 positions match TRBD1. The V and J ends lost 8 bases and 8 bases, in that order; junction bases with no gene match: 13. Germline CDR1 and CDR2: MNHEY and SVGEGT. The CDR3 consists of 15 residues. The CDR3 spells CASRLLGQGEREAFF. The CDR3 nucleotides are TGTGCCAGCCGCCTCTTGGGACAGGGGGAGAGGGAAGCTTTCTTT.

This chain links TRBV7-8 with TRBJ1-1; D not resolved. Germline lookup yields CDR1 SGHVS and CDR2 FQNEAQ. Trimming removed 3 bases at V and 6 bases at J, with 17 bases between. There are 15 residues in the CDR3. CDR3 coding DNA: TGTGCCAGCAGCTTGGGCAGCCTTGTGGGTTCTGAAGCTTTCTTT. The encoded protein is CASSLGSLVGSEAFF.

This clone was seen a few times. V is TRBV18 and J is TRBJ2-1; the D gene is possibly TRBD2 (6 bases). The V end lost 3 bases, the J end lost 0 bases, and 12 bases lay between the germline ends. This CDR3 is built from 16 residues. CDR1 is KGHSH, CDR2 LQKENI, per germline. CDR3 amino acids: CASSPYSGSSYNEQFF. The DNA of the CDR3 is TGTGCCAGCTCACCCTATAGCGGTAGCTCCTACAATGAGCAGTTCTTC.

This clone showed up just once. This sequence joins TRBV16 and TRBJ1-2; D is unclear. Germline V gene lookup returns CDR1 KGHSY and CDR2 FQNENV. The V end was cut by 2 bases, the J end by 0 bases, with 13 bases between. The CDR3 runs 16 residues. The CDR3 DNA follows: TGTGCCAGCAGCCAACTTCAGACCGGAGCTAACTATGGCTACACCTTC. Translation gives CASSQLQTGANYGYTF. Based on the CDR3 plus reference TRBV16 and TRBJ1-2, the full variable domain is GEEVAQTPKHLVRGEGQKAKLYCAPIKGHSYVFWYQQVLKNEFKFLISFQNENVFDETGMPKERFSAKCLPNSPCSLEIQATKLEDSAVYFCASSQLQTGANYGYTFGSGTRLTVV.

The rearrangement links TRBV6-5 to TRBJ1-2; 7 nucleotides agree with TRBD1. The CDR3 loop spans 14 amino acids. CDR1 is MNHEY and CDR2 is SVGAGI in the germline V gene. The V gene end was trimmed by 7 bases and the J gene end by 2 bases; junction bases not matched to a gene: 7. CDR3 bases: TGTGCCAGCACCCGGGACAGCGGGAACTATGGCTACACCTTC. Translating gives CASTRDSGNYGYTF.

The V gene is TRBV5-6, the J gene TRBJ1-2, with TRBD1 matching over 12 bases. The germline V gene has CDR1 SGHDT and CDR2 YYEEEE. V lost 0 bases, J lost 7 bases, and 10 bases stayed unmatched. The length of the CDR3 is 17 residues. CDR3 region: CASSLATGQGALFGYTF. CDR3 sequence (DNA): TGTGCCAGCAGCTTGGCCACGGGACAGGGGGCGTTGTTTGGCTACACCTTC.

The chain uses TRBV27 and TRBJ2-3; 7 bases align to TRBD2. Germline CDR1 is MNHEY and CDR2 is SMNVEV (reference sequence). The length of the CDR3 is 13 residues. V shed 1 base, J shed 5 bases, and the junction held 0 bases outside the gene matches. CDR3 in DNA: TGTGCCAGCAGTTTATGGGGGGGAGATACGCAGTATTTT. It specifies CASSLWGGDTQYF.

The V and J genes are TRBV23-1 and TRBJ2-7; tentatively, D is TRBD1 (5 bases). TRBV23-1 is an ORF, and what it does is uncertain. Deletions cut 2 bases from V and 2 bases from J, with 16 bases between. CDR3 length equals 16 residues. The CDR3, as DNA: TGCGCCAGCAGTCAACCAGGGCCCTATCCCCCCTACGAGCAGTACTTC. This translates into CASSQPGPYPPYEQYF.

This clone was picked up one time. V is TRBV7-2 and J is TRBJ2-1, with D uncertain. V shed 7 bases and J shed 5 bases, with 15 bases lying between them. This CDR3 has 14 residues. Germline V gene sequence: CDR1 SGHTA, CDR2 FQGNSA. In nucleotides, the CDR3 is TGTGCCAGCAAACGTCAAGAGCGCAACAATGAGCAGTTCTTC. This gives the protein CASKRQERNNEQFF.

The chain joins TRBV13 to TRBJ1-6; no reliable D call. Per germline, CDR1 PRHDT and CDR2 FYEKMQ (reference sequence). The CDR3 covers 15 residues. The germline V and J ends were trimmed by 5 bases and 0 bases, with 8 bases remaining between them. The CDR3 loop reads CASSPPGSYNSPLHF. The CDR3 bases are TGTGCCAGCAGCCCTCCGGGCTCCTATAATTCACCCCTCCACTTT.

J is TRBJ2-5 and V is TRBV7-2, with TRBD1 matching 9 bases. In germline, CDR1 is SGHTA, CDR2 FQGNSA. The CDR3 contains 14 residues. V lost 4 bases, J lost 2 bases, and 2 bases stayed unmatched. CDR3: CASSSDRGQETQYF. The CDR3 region has the DNA TGTGCCAGCAGCTCGGACAGGGGACAAGAGACCCAGTACTTC.

This clone was seen more than once but under ten times. The chain is built from TRBV19 and TRBJ2-2; possibly TRBD2 for D (5 bases). Trimming stripped 1 base from V and 7 bases from J, with 10 bases between. Germline-derived CDR1 and CDR2 are LNHDA and SQIVND (reference sequence). The CDR3 is made up of 14 amino acids. In DNA, the CDR3 is TGTGCCAGTAGTATAGCGGGGAAAGGCGGGGAGCTGTTTTTT. This sequence encodes CASSIAGKGGELFF.

V usage is TRBV5-1 and J usage is TRBJ2-3, with TRBD2 matching 7 bases. CDR1 is SGHRS, CDR2 YFSETQ, per germline. CDR3 length equals 15 residues. After removal of 3 bases from V and 2 bases from J, the junction contained 6 bases not matched to a gene. The CDR3 region has the DNA TGCGCCAGCAGCTCTGGGGGGAGGGACACAGATACGCAGTATTTT. Protein sequence: CASSSGGRDTDTQYF. The variable domain in full, completed from reference TRBV5-1 and TRBJ2-3, reads KAGVTQTPRYLIKTRGQQVTLSCSPISGHRSVSWYQQTPGQGLQFLFEYFSETQRNKGNFPGRFSGRQFSNSRSEMNVSTLELGDSALYLCASSSGGRDTDTQYFGPGTRLTVL.